This TCR beta chain was documented in a study of neurological immune-mediated disorders. Findings and caveats of the study: Phylogenetic grouping assigned the repertoires of 18 of 34 multiple sclerosis patients to a single cluster of related CDR3 sequences. This cluster may be a repertoire-level signature. Private repertoires in all groups were suggested by the absence of shared CDR3 amino acid sequences among expanded clones across subjects.

Many counts were recorded for this clonotype. The target antigen is unknown. It was by 5'RACE with 10-nucleotide random UMIs that the cDNA was made. TCRdb reprocessed the 5' RACE reads with MiXCR, giving one entry per CDR3 protein. The table has some 95,000 distinct CDR3 sequences, roughly 3.5% seen once. Germline CDR1 and CDR2: MNHNY and SVGAGI (reference sequence). This CDR3 comprises 17 residues. J lost 3 bases, V lost 4 bases, and 8 bases had no gene match. Sequencing was done on a sample of PBMCs. The chain combines TRBV6-6 with TRBJ2-2; 10 nucleotides agree with TRBD2. The receptor's source is a woman in her late teens or twenties with multiple sclerosis. The CDR3 DNA reads TGTGCCAGCAGTTTTGAAGCTGGACTAGCGGACACCGGGGAGCTGTTTTTT. This translates into CASSFEAGLADTGELFF.